This T cell receptor beta chain is drawn from a study of cytomegalovirus exposure and HLA in healthy donors. Overall study results and limits: TCR beta sequences reportedly predicted most subjects' HLA-A and HLA-B alleles accurately. An analysis that was carried out later associated some 17,000 TCR beta sequences with HLA alleles at 0.05 false discovery rate. Later analysis suggested most CMV-associated TCR beta chains were HLA-restricted.

CDR3 size: 14 residues. CDR1 KGHSH and CDR2 LQKENI come from the germline V gene. Trimming pared 5 bases from V and 8 bases from J, leaving 18 bases between. Use of 60 Vbeta and 13 Jbeta primers characterized the PCR. Repertoires were generated with immunoSEQ multiplex PCR, while TCRdb's copy carries only in-frame clones and drops some. The table includes 140,000 to 150,000 clones, 60% to 80% detected once. As for this clone: As yet, its antigen is unknown.

This chain links TRBV18 with TRBJ1-1; D uncertain. This clonotype was sampled from a woman aged 40 to 50 in good health and CMV-seropositive. The sequenced sample consisted of PBMCs. The CDR3 DNA follows: TGTGCCAGCTCATCTCTTGGTTCTGAGTACGAAGCTTTCTTT. Amino acid sequence: CASSSLGSEYEAFF.